This T cell receptor beta chain was identified in a study of blood T cell repertoires in COVID-19 (TCRdb year 2020). Looking at the study overall: The collaborator samples originated in the United States, Italy and Spain and spanned the acute and convalescent phases of COVID-19. Deeply sampled blood TCRbeta repertoires from subjects exposed to, actively infected with, or recovered from COVID-19 were included in the dataset. Samples came from the ongoing ImmuneRACE study (first 160 participants) plus 1,254 subjects from 6 global collaborators. Where available, HLA class I and class II types were obtained from metadata supplied by the sample provider rather than from assay-based typing. A freely available public database, intended as a resource for researchers studying the immune response to SARS-CoV-2, is where the repertoires were released. The prospective study material was composed of cDNA or gDNA derived from T cells, B-cell-depleted T cells, or PBMCs. A de-identified subject ID, COVID-19 status, age in years and sex were almost always included in the sample metadata. General study outcomes and caveats: Clinical and demographic metadata were provided uncurated, with the amount varying by source and participant.

V and J are trimmed by 4 bases and 4 bases, and the gene matches miss 8 bases of the junction. Based on the germline V gene, the CDR1 and CDR2 sequences are MGHDK and SYGVNS. The CDR3 sequence holds 16 residues, the cysteine and phenylalanine included. The sequence is cut down to CDR3 DNA, 48 bases in frame from base 1. One collaborating source in Seattle enrolled patients during active infection and followed them longitudinally through the course of disease. Whole blood was collected in K2EDTA tubes by collaborating institutions according to the institutions' own protocols. For TCRbeta analysis, collaborators shipped samples in one of three forms: frozen whole blood, isolated PBMCs, or DNA extracted from either of those sample types. Turning to this clone: Its binding antigen is unknown. No much larger clone is present one base from it, and per-base qualities are unavailable.

TCRbeta CDR3 regions were amplified from genomic DNA by means of the immunoSEQ Assay, a bias-controlled multiplex PCR. The source study handled its data this way. The number of nucleated cells in each sample was estimated from the amplification of reference gene primers within the assay. Sequence reads were collapsed and filtered to measure the absolute abundance of every unique TCRbeta CDR3 rearrangement. For each sample, productive Simpson clonality was calculated by taking the square root of Simpson's diversity index across productive rearrangements. The clones in this table, taken by TCRdb from immuneACCESS, are in-frame only. Not every clone is retained; where verified, under half of the shortfall comes from an unresolved V gene, and the cause of the rest is unknown. That table furnishes V, J and clone size, whereas the DNA furnished D and trimming. This sample lists 350,000 to 450,000 clones; approximately 86% were detected once. Around 7.5% of the sample goes to the ten largest clones.

The clonotype originates from a woman aged 60 to 75 with COVID-19, enrolled during active disease. The sequence joins TRBV25-1 to TRBJ1-2, with TRBD1 matching 11 junction bases. Material: peripheral blood. The CDR3 in this case is CASSGTGGGGGYGYTF. The nucleotide sequence reads TGTGCCAGCAGTGGGACAGGGGGCGGAGGGGGCTATGGCTACACCTTC.